This TCR beta chain derives from a study of CD8+CD57+ T cells in acquired aplastic anemia. This clonotype has ten or more counts. Its antigen remains unidentified. The template for TCR beta VDJ and CDR3 sequence profiling was genomic DNA. MiXCR was run by TCRdb on the reads, yielding one entry per CDR3 protein. The repertoire has some 180,000 distinct CDR3 sequences, about 50% of them found once; the top ten carry about an eighth. The study's findings and limits: Patients and controls had CD8+ Simpson's diversity values that were not significantly distinct.

The CDR3 contains 15 residues. Trimming took 2 bases from V and 5 from J, leaving 17 bases between them. Germline V gene sequence: CDR1 SGHKS, CDR2 YYEKEE (reference sequence). The authors sequenced patients whose flow cytometry had shown CD8+CD57+ cell expansion. Each of the patients presented with severe acquired aplastic anemia. Prior therapy had not been administered to any patient at the time of blood sampling. The source of this sequence is a human donor with aplastic anemia. The chain carries TRBV5-5 and TRBJ2-7; tentative D call: TRBD2 (6 bases). The specimen sequenced was sorted CD4+, CD8+, or CD8+CD57+ T cells (not recorded which) from PBMCs. CDR3: CASSFIRAGMDEQYF. The CDR3 DNA follows: TGTGCCAGCAGCTTTATCCGGGCGGGGATGGACGAGCAGTACTTC.